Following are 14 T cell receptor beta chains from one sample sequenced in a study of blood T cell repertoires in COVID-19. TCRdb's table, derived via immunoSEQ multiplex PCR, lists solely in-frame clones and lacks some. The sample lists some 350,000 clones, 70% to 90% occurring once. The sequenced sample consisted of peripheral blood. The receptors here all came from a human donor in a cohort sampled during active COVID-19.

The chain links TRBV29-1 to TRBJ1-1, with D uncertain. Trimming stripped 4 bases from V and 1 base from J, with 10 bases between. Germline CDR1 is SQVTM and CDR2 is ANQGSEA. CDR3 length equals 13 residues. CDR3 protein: CSVAEPANTEAFF. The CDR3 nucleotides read TGCAGCGTTGCGGAGCCGGCGAACACTGAAGCTTTCTTT.

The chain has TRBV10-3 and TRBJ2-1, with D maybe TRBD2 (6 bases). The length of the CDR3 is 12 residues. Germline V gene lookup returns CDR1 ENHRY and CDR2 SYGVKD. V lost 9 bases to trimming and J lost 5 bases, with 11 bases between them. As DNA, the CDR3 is TGTGCCATGCGGGACCAGAACAATGAGCAGTTCTTC. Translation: CAMRDQNNEQFF.

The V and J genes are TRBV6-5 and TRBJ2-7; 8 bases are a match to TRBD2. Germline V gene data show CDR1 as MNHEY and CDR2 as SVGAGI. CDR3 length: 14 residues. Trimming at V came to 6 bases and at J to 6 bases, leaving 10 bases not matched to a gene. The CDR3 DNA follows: TGTGCCAGCAGCCCCGGCGGGGGGACTGGCGAGCAGTACTTC. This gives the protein CASSPGGGTGEQYF.

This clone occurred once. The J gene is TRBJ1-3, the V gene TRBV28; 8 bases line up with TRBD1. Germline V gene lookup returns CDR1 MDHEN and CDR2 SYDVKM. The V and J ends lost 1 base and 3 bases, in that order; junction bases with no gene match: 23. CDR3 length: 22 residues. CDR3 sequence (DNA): TGTGCCAGCAGTTTATCGGGGTGGCTCCGGGGACCGCAGGGGGCGAGTGGAAACACCATATATTTT. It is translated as CASSLSGWLRGPQGASGNTIYF.

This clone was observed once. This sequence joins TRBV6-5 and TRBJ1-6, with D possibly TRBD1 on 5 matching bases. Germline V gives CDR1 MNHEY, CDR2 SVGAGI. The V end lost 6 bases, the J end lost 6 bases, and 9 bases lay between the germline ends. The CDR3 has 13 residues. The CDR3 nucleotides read TGTGCCAGCAGGTCACAGGTTAATTCACCCCTCCACTTT. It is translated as CASRSQVNSPLHF.

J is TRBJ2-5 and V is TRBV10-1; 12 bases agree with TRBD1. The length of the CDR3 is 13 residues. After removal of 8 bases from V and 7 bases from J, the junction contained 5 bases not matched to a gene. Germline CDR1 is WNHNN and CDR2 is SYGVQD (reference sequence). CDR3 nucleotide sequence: TGCGCCAGCTGGGACAGGGGGCCTGGGACCCAGTACTTC. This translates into CASWDRGPGTQYF.

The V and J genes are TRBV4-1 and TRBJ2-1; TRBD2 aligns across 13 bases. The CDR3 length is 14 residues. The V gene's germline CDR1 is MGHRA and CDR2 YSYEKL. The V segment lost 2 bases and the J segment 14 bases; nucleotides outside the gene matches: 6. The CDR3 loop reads CASSQSGLAGPKFF. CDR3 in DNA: TGCGCCAGCAGCCAATCGGGACTAGCGGGGCCAAAGTTCTTC.

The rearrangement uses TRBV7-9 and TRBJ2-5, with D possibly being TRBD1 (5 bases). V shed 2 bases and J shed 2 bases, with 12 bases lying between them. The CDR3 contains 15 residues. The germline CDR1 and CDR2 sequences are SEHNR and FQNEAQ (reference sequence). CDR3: CASSLFRVQQETQYF. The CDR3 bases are TGTGCCAGCAGCTTATTCAGGGTTCAACAAGAGACCCAGTACTTC.

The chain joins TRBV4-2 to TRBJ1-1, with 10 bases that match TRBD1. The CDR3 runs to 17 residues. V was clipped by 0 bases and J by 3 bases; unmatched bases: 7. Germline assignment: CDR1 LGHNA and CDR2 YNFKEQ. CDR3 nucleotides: TGTGCCAGCAGCCAAGAGCCGACAGGGGGCTTTGACACTGAAGCTTTCTTT. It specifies CASSQEPTGGFDTEAFF.

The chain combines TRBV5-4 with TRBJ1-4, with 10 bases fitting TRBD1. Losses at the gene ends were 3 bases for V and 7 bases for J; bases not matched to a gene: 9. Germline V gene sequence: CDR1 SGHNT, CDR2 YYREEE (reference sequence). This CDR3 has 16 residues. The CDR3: CASSSSRDRGGEKLFF. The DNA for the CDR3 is TGTGCCAGCAGCTCATCCCGGGACAGGGGCGGTGAAAAACTGTTTTTT.

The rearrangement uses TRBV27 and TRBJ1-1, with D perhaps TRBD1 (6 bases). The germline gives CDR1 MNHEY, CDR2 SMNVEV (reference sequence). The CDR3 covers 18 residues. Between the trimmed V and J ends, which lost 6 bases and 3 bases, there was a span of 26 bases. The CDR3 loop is CASRGSPGGVSWDTEAFF. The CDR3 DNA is TGTGCCAGCAGAGGGAGCCCGGGGGGCGTAAGTTGGGACACTGAAGCTTTCTTT.

The CDR3 coding sequence is TGCGCCAGCAGCCCGACTAGCGGGGGGAATGAGCAGTTCTTC. This codes for CASSPTSGGNEQFF. J is TRBJ2-1 and V is TRBV5-1; TRBD2 aligns across 13 bases. The CDR3 contains 14 residues. Germline lookup yields CDR1 SGHRS and CDR2 YFSETQ. The ends lost 4 bases at V and 7 bases at J; junction bases unmatched: 2. Together with reference TRBV5-1 and TRBJ2-1, the CDR3 gives the full variable domain: KAGVTQTPRYLIKTRGQQVTLSCSPISGHRSVSWYQQTPGQGLQFLFEYFSETQRNKGNFPGRFSGRQFSNSRSEMNVSTLELGDSALYLCASSPTSGGNEQFFGPGTRLTVL.

The CDR3 region is CAGGVASYEQYF. The DNA for the CDR3 is TGTGCCGGCGGCGTCGCCTCCTACGAGCAGTACTTC. The V call is TRBV2, the J call TRBJ2-7; D not resolved. Germline CDR1 is SNHLY and CDR2 is FYNNEI. The CDR3 is 12 residues long. Trimming took off 11 bases at V and 0 bases at J, with 11 bases between the two ends.

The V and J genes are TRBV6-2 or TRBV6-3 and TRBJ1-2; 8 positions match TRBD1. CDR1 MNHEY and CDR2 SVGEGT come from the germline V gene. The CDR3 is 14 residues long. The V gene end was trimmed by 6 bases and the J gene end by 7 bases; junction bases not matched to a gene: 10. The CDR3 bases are TGTGCCAGCAGCCTTCGGACAGGGCTGGGTGGCTACACCTTC. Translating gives CASSLRTGLGGYTF.